Each of the 18 T cell receptor beta chains below was sequenced from the same sample in a study of follicular helper T cells after annual influenza vaccination. The time point is: 2015-2016 season, 7 days after influenza vaccination. The data were produced by immunoSEQ multiplex PCR, yet TCRdb's version contains in-frame clones alone and is incomplete. The sample records 9,500 or so clones, around 86% being singletons. The material was CXCR5+ CD38- circulating T follicular helper cells from blood, obtained 7 days after influenza vaccination. The subset denotes: circulating Tfh, non-naive CD4+CXCR5+PD-1+ (ICOS+CD38+ or ICOS-CD38-). Source of these receptors: an adult who received the influenza vaccine.

The rearrangement uses TRBV29-1 and TRBJ2-6, with TRBD2 as a possible D gene (5 bases). V lost 3 bases and J 0 bases, leaving 9 bases between the germline ends. This CDR3 contains 15 residues. From germline, CDR1 is SQVTM and CDR2 ANQGSEA. The CDR3 spells CSVDDGGSGANVLTF. The CDR3 nucleotides read TGCAGCGTTGACGACGGAGGCTCTGGGGCCAACGTCCTGACTTTC.

The chain combines TRBV6-1 with TRBJ2-1, with D uncertain. Trimming took 2 bases from V and 0 from J, leaving 11 bases between them. Germline lookup yields CDR1 MNHNS and CDR2 SASEGT. This CDR3 contains 16 residues. The CDR3 here is CASSETHGSSYNEQFF. CDR3 DNA: TGTGCCAGCAGTGAAACACACGGTAGCTCCTACAATGAGCAGTTCTTC.

This sequence joins TRBV18 and TRBJ1-3; tentatively, D is TRBD1 (5 bases). V lost 6 bases and J lost 2, with 17 bases in between. This CDR3 is 16 amino acids long. Germline V gives CDR1 KGHSH, CDR2 LQKENI. The CDR3 is CASSTPQDHPGNTIYF. In DNA, the CDR3 is TGTGCCAGCTCCACACCACAGGACCACCCTGGAAACACCATATATTTT.

This clone is a singleton in its sample. This chain links TRBV30 with TRBJ2-1, with TRBD2 matching 11 bases. Germline CDR1 reads GTSNPN; CDR2 reads SVGIG (reference sequence). The CDR3 runs 13 residues. After removal of 5 bases from V and 9 bases from J, the junction contained 6 bases not matched to a gene. The CDR3: CAWLAGGLGEQFF. CDR3 sequence (DNA): TGTGCCTGGCTAGCGGGGGGCCTCGGTGAGCAGTTCTTC. Using reference TRBV30 and TRBJ2-1 for the parts outside the CDR3, the full variable domain is SQTIHQWPATLVQPVGSPLSLECTVEGTSNPNLYWYRQAAGRGLQLLFYSVGIGQISSEVPQNLSASRPQDRQFILSSKKLLLSDSGFYLCAWLAGGLGEQFFGPGTRLTVL.

This chain uses TRBV5-1 with TRBJ1-3; weak D call: TRBD1 (6 bases). V dropped 0 bases and J dropped 2 bases, with 6 bases sitting between them. Looked up from germline, CDR1 is SGHRS and CDR2 is YFSETQ. The CDR3 loop spans 14 amino acids. The CDR3 loop is CASSLGQAGNTIYF. The CDR3 DNA reads TGCGCCAGCAGCTTGGGACAGGCTGGAAACACCATATATTTT.

The V gene is TRBV7-2, the J gene TRBJ1-2; TRBD1 might be the D (5 bases). Trimming stripped 1 base from V and 2 bases from J, with 8 bases between. CDR3 size: 14 residues. Looked up from germline, CDR1 is SGHTA and CDR2 is FQGNSA. CDR3 region: CASSLGGNNYGYTF. CDR3 coding DNA: TGTGCCAGCAGCTTAGGGGGGAACAACTATGGCTACACCTTC.

V usage is TRBV5-6 and J usage is TRBJ2-7, with D perhaps TRBD1 (6 bases). The CDR3 spans 14 residues. Germline V lookup: CDR1 SGHDT, CDR2 YYEEEE. V shed 3 bases and J shed 6 bases, with 16 bases lying between them. The CDR3 DNA sequence: TGTGCCAGCAGCTCCAGGGGCCTTACGTTCGAGCAGTACTTC. As protein: CASSSRGLTFEQYF. Supplemented by reference TRBV5-6 and TRBJ2-7, the full variable domain reads DAGVTQSPTHLIKTRGQQVTLRCSPKSGHDTVSWYQQALGQGPQFIFQYYEEEERQRGNFPDRFSGHQFPNYSSELNVNALLLGDSALYLCASSSRGLTFEQYFGPGTRLTVT.

This clone showed up just a few times. This chain links TRBV5-1 with TRBJ2-7; 8 bases are a match to TRBD2. J gave up 4 bases and V 4 bases, and 10 bases lay outside the gene matches. Germline CDR1 SGHRS, CDR2 YFSETQ. This CDR3 comprises 15 residues. The CDR3: CASSQSGTRSYEQYF. The DNA for the CDR3 is TGCGCCAGCAGCCAATCCGGGACTAGAAGTTACGAGCAGTACTTC.

This chain links TRBV30 with TRBJ2-3; D uncertain. The germline V gene encodes CDR1 GTSNPN and CDR2 SVGIG (reference sequence). The CDR3 is 14 amino acids. Trimming removed 3 bases from V and 2 bases from J, with 12 bases in between. Written as DNA, the CDR3 is TGTGCCTGGAGCCGGAGCTACATCACAGATACGCAGTATTTT. Translated: CAWSRSYITDTQYF.

The J gene is TRBJ1-1, the V gene TRBV7-8; a possible D gene is TRBD1 (6 bases). Germline values: CDR1 SGHVS, CDR2 FQNEAQ. This CDR3 spans 15 amino acids. V gave up 0 bases and J gave up 2 bases, with 10 bases separating them. CDR3 bases: TGTGCCAGCAGCTTAGCGGGGGGCGTAAACACTGAAGCTTTCTTT. Its translation is CASSLAGGVNTEAFF.

The rearrangement uses TRBV5-4 and TRBJ2-3; no reliable D call. The CDR3 loop spans 12 amino acids. CDR1 SGHNT and CDR2 YYREEE come from the germline V gene (reference sequence). The V end lost 3 bases, the J end lost 5 bases, and 7 bases lay between the germline ends. CDR3 protein: CASSSRRDTQYF. The CDR3 DNA is TGTGCCAGCAGCTCTCGAAGAGATACGCAGTATTTT.

This chain joins TRBV2 and TRBJ2-1; TRBD2 aligns across 14 bases. Trimming took 6 bases from V and 9 from J; bases not matched to a gene: 10. The CDR3 contains 16 residues. Germline CDR1 and CDR2: SNHLY and FYNNEI. This CDR3 reads CASRRGLAGARGEQFF. The CDR3, as DNA: TGTGCCAGCAGACGGGGACTAGCGGGGGCGAGGGGTGAGCAGTTCTTC.

V and J are TRBV19 and TRBJ2-3; D is uncertain. Looked up from germline, CDR1 is LNHDA and CDR2 is SQIVND (reference sequence). The length of the CDR3 is 12 residues. Trimming stripped 2 bases from V and 7 bases from J, with 7 bases between. The DNA of the CDR3 is TGTGCCAGTAGTATAAAGGAAAATACGCAGTATTTT. This translates into CASSIKENTQYF. Variable domain in full (rest from reference TRBV19 and TRBJ2-3): DGGITQSPKYLFRKEGQNVTLSCEQNLNHDAMYWYRQDPGQGLRLIYYSQIVNDFQKGDIAEGYSVSREKKESFPLTVTSAQKNPTAFYLCASSIKENTQYFGPGTRLTVL.

V and J are TRBV6-1 and TRBJ2-7; a possible D gene is TRBD2 (5 bases). Trimming removed 8 bases from V and 3 bases from J, with 11 bases in between. The germline gives CDR1 MNHNS, CDR2 SASEGT. The CDR3 spans 12 residues. The CDR3 coding sequence is TGTGCCAGCGCGGACTCATACTACGAGCAGTACTTC. It is translated as CASADSYYEQYF.

The rearrangement links TRBV5-3 to TRBJ2-1, with 8 bases matching TRBD2. TRBV5-3 counts as an open reading frame of uncertain function. V lost 4 bases and J lost 3; bases outside the gene matches: 9. The length of the CDR3 is 16 residues. The CDR3 spells CARSNLAGTGYNEQFF. The CDR3 DNA reads as TGTGCCAGAAGCAACTTAGCGGGGACGGGCTACAATGAGCAGTTCTTC.

The rearrangement joins TRBV29-1 to TRBJ2-7; TRBD1 is a possible D gene (6 bases). In germline, CDR1 is SQVTM, CDR2 ANQGSEA. The CDR3 covers 13 residues. V lost 5 bases and J lost 0, with 11 bases in between. CDR3 in amino acids: CSVSDRSSYEQYF. As DNA, the CDR3 is TGCAGCGTTAGTGACAGGAGCTCCTACGAGCAGTACTTC.

This chain joins TRBV28 and TRBJ1-4; 9 positions match TRBD1. The germline V gene encodes CDR1 MDHEN and CDR2 SYDVKM. V dropped 4 bases and J dropped 7; count of bases not matched to a gene: 7. The CDR3 runs to 15 residues. CDR3 region: CASSSGGTGIEKLFF. CDR3 nucleotide sequence: TGTGCCAGCAGTTCCGGAGGGACAGGGATTGAAAAACTGTTTTTT.

This clone was seen a few times. The chain recombines TRBV2 with TRBJ2-7; 8 bases match TRBD1. Germline V CDR1 and CDR2: SNHLY, FYNNEI. This CDR3 contains 13 residues. The V segment lost 8 bases and the J segment 3 bases; nucleotides outside the gene matches: 6. CDR3 in amino acids: CASGTGLRYEQYF. CDR3 DNA sequence: TGTGCCAGCGGGACAGGACTTCGCTACGAGCAGTACTTC.